These T cell receptor beta chains were read from a single sample in a study of radiation and T cells in renal cell carcinoma. Using immunoSEQ multiplex PCR, the repertoire was profiled, and TCRdb retains in-frame clones only, with some absent. The sample includes 25,000 or so clones, more than 50% of them seen just once. The input for sequencing was tumor tissue, taken from a patient whose treatment was nephrectomy without radiotherapy. These receptors all stem from a human donor with renal cell carcinoma. The CDR3 runs from the conserved cysteine through the conserved F or W. D genes are given only for firm matches. Only part of the rows carry a size: once, few, many, or a class if the clone is expanded.

CDR3nt	CDR3aa	j_gene	d_gene	abundance	v_gene
TGTGCCAGCAGCCGAGACGATTACGAGCAGTACTTC	CASSRDDYEQYF	TRBJ2-7	-	-	TRBV7-6
TGTGCCAGCAGCCCCACAGTTGGCTATGGCTACACCTTC	CASSPTVGYGYTF	TRBJ1-2	-	-	TRBV7-9
TGTGCCAGCTCACCATATAAGGGCTCCTACGAGCAGTACTTC	CASSPYKGSYEQYF	TRBJ2-7	-	few	TRBV18
TGTGCCAGCAGCTTAGTGGCGGGCGCCAGGGTCTCCTACGAGCAGTACTTC	CASSLVAGARVSYEQYF	TRBJ2-7	-	once	TRBV7-2
TGTGCCAGCTCCTACGGGTCAGATATGGAGACCCAGTACTTC	CASSYGSDMETQYF	TRBJ2-5	-	-	TRBV18
TGCAGCGTTGAGGACCTAAAATCCGGGCCGGATGGCTACACCTTC	CSVEDLKSGPDGYTF	TRBJ1-2	-	-	TRBV29-1
TGTGCCAGCAGACCACACAGGGGGGGTTACTATGGCTACACCTTC	CASRPHRGGYYGYTF	TRBJ1-2	TRBD1	few	TRBV6-5
TGCGCCAGCAGCCAAGATTGGGCTAGTTTCACAGATACGCAGTATTTT	CASSQDWASFTDTQYF	TRBJ2-3	-	-	TRBV4-3
TGCGCCAGCAGCCAAGCCGGGGTCGGAAACACCATATATTTT	CASSQAGVGNTIYF	TRBJ1-3	-	many	TRBV4-1
TGTGCCAGCAGTTCGACAGGGTCCCCTAACTATGGCTACACCTTC	CASSSTGSPNYGYTF	TRBJ1-2	TRBD1	-	TRBV6-5
TGTGCCAGCAGCCTCACCGGGCACGAGCAGTACTTC	CASSLTGHEQYF	TRBJ2-7	-	once	TRBV2
TGCGCCAGCAGCCAAGAAACTGGGTTATCTGAAGCTTTCTTT	CASSQETGLSEAFF	TRBJ1-1	-	-	TRBV4-1
TGTGCCAGCAGTTACACGGGGGAGAATTCACCCCTCCACTTT	CASSYTGENSPLHF	TRBJ1-6	-	-	TRBV6-5
TGTGCCAGCAGCTTACGGACGGGGGCCGCAGATACGCAGTATTTT	CASSLRTGAADTQYF	TRBJ2-3	-	-	TRBV14
TGTGCCAGCATTCTAAGACTAGCGGGGGGCAATGAGCAGTTCTTC	CASILRLAGGNEQFF	TRBJ2-1	TRBD2	-	TRBV6-1
TGTGCCAGCAGCAGGGCTTCCATGAACACTGAAGCTTTCTTT	CASSRASMNTEAFF	TRBJ1-1	-	-	TRBV9
TGTGCCAGCAGTTCCAGCGGGGCGGTCGGGGAGCTGTTTTTT	CASSSSGAVGELFF	TRBJ2-2	TRBD2	-	TRBV7-2
TGCGCCAGCAGCTTGGGGGCTCAAAATGAAAAACTGTTTTTT	CASSLGAQNEKLFF	TRBJ1-4	-	-	TRBV5-1
TGTGCCAGTAGTATAGTCATAGGGGCAGGGTTTCCCGGGGAGCTGTTTTTT	CASSIVIGAGFPGELFF	TRBJ2-2	-	-	TRBV19
TGTGCCAGCTCACCGTTGGACTATACGCAGTATTTT	CASSPLDYTQYF	TRBJ2-3	-	few	TRBV18
TGTGCCAGCAGGCGGGGGCGCACCGGGGAGCTGTTTTTT	CASRRGRTGELFF	TRBJ2-2	-	once	TRBV9
TGTGCCAACTCACAGGGGCCGGACAACTATGGCTACACCTTC	CANSQGPDNYGYTF	TRBJ1-2	TRBD1	-	TRBV10-3
TGTGCCAGCAGCTTCCGTTCAGAGGGGGCGGGGGACAATGAGCAGTTCTTC	CASSFRSEGAGDNEQFF	TRBJ2-1	-	few	TRBV11-2
TGCAGCGTCCAGGTCGGGCAGAGTACTGAAGCTTTCTTT	CSVQVGQSTEAFF	TRBJ1-1	-	medium-sized	TRBV29-1
TGTGCCAGCAGCTTAAGGGACAGTGCACCCCTCCACTTT	CASSLRDSAPLHF	TRBJ1-6	TRBD1	medium-sized	TRBV7-3
TGTGCCAGCGGGGGGGCGGGGGCCACAGATACGCAGTATTTT	CASGGAGATDTQYF	TRBJ2-3	-	-	TRBV6-5
TGTGCCAGCAGCTTGGAACAGGGCCGCCTGTACGAGCAGTACTTC	CASSLEQGRLYEQYF	TRBJ2-7	-	-	TRBV5-5
TGTGCCAGCAGTTCCAGGGAGGGAGTGTCGGCACCCCTCCACTTT	CASSSREGVSAPLHF	TRBJ1-6	-	-	TRBV6-6
TGTGCCAGCAGCGTCGGACAGGGGCCCTGGGAGCAGTACTTC	CASSVGQGPWEQYF	TRBJ2-7	TRBD1	-	TRBV7-2
TGTGCCAGCAGCTTAAACAGGGTGGAGACCCAGTACTTC	CASSLNRVETQYF	TRBJ2-5	-	few	TRBV7-3
TGTGCCACCTCACAGGACTATGGCTACACCTTC	CATSQDYGYTF	TRBJ1-2	-	few	TRBV19
TGTGCCAGCAGCTTGCGGCTTAATGCAAACACCGGGGAGCTGTTTTTT	CASSLRLNANTGELFF	TRBJ2-2	-	-	TRBV5-8
TGTGCCAGCAGCTTTGGGACAGGGTCTAGCAATGAGCAGTTCTTC	CASSFGTGSSNEQFF	TRBJ2-1	TRBD1	many	TRBV7-2
TGTGCCAGCAGTGAATCCGTTGGGCAGGGAGCTTTCTTT	CASSESVGQGAFF	TRBJ1-1	-	-	TRBV25-1
TGTGCCAGCAGTGAAGTCACTACCCTTTACAATGAGCAGTTCTTC	CASSEVTTLYNEQFF	TRBJ2-1	-	few	TRBV25-1
TGCGCCAGCAGCCAAGTGGGCGGAAACAATTCACCCCTCCACTTT	CASSQVGGNNSPLHF	TRBJ1-6	-	few	TRBV4-3
TGTGCCTGGGGGGACGGAGGCGGAAAGACCCAGTACTTC	CAWGDGGGKTQYF	TRBJ2-5	-	-	TRBV30
TGCAGCGTTGCCCAAGAGACCCAGTACTTC	CSVAQETQYF	TRBJ2-5	-	-	TRBV29-1
TGTGCCAGCAGCGCCACGGGCAATTCCCTCGCTGGCTACACCTTC	CASSATGNSLAGYTF	TRBJ1-2	-	-	TRBV9
TGTGCCAGCACCGACAGGTACACCGGGGAGCTGTTTTTT	CASTDRYTGELFF	TRBJ2-2	-	few	TRBV2
TGTGCCAGCAGTTACGCAGCGGGGTCGGTTATAGCTTTCTTT	CASSYAAGSVIAFF	TRBJ1-1	-	-	TRBV6-5
TGTGCCAGCTCACCGATCCGACTAGCGGGGGACAATGAGCAGTTCTTC	CASSPIRLAGDNEQFF	TRBJ2-1	TRBD2	-	TRBV18
TGTGCCAGCAGTGCCCGGTCAACTAATGAAAAACTGTTTTTT	CASSARSTNEKLFF	TRBJ1-4	-	-	TRBV2
TGTGCCATCAGTGAGCCCGGTAGGGAGCAGTACTTC	CAISEPGREQYF	TRBJ2-7	-	many	TRBV10-3
TGCGCCAGCACAGGCTCCGACACCAAAAACATTCAGTACTTC	CASTGSDTKNIQYF	TRBJ2-4	-	-	TRBV5-1
TGTGCCAGTAGTCTACTAGGTCAGCCCCAGCATTTT	CASSLLGQPQHF	TRBJ1-5	-	-	TRBV19
TGTGCCAGCAGCTTCACATCGGCGGGAAACACCATATATTTT	CASSFTSAGNTIYF	TRBJ1-3	-	-	TRBV7-2
TGTGCCAGCAGTCCTCAGACTAGCGGGGGATCTGGGGCCAACGTCCTGACTTTC	CASSPQTSGGSGANVLTF	TRBJ2-6	TRBD2	-	TRBV5-5
TGCGCCAGCAGAACAGGGTTGGATTCACCCCTCCACTTT	CASRTGLDSPLHF	TRBJ1-6	-	few	TRBV5-1
TGTGCCAGCATCCCAGGACAGGGGAGGACTGAAGCTTTCTTT	CASIPGQGRTEAFF	TRBJ1-1	TRBD1	many	TRBV2
TGTGCCACCAGCAGAACCGAGGACTATCCTAGCACAGATACGCAGTATTTT	CATSRTEDYPSTDTQYF	TRBJ2-3	-	-	TRBV15
TGTGCCAGCAGACAGGGGGCGTATGAGACCGGGGAGCTGTTTTTT	CASRQGAYETGELFF	TRBJ2-2	TRBD1	-	TRBV27
TGTGCCAGCAGCGTACGTCCGAACACTGAAGCTTTCTTT	CASSVRPNTEAFF	TRBJ1-1	-	few	TRBV9
TGTGCCAGCAGCTTGTGGGGGTTTCAAGAGACCCAGTACTTC	CASSLWGFQETQYF	TRBJ2-5	-	-	TRBV5-4
TGTGCCAGCAGCCCCAAGGATAATCAGCCCCAGCATTTT	CASSPKDNQPQHF	TRBJ1-5	-	-	TRBV7-8
TGTGCCAGCAGCTTGCTGGCGGGGGTCAATGAGCAGTTCTTC	CASSLLAGVNEQFF	TRBJ2-1	TRBD2	-	TRBV5-4
TGCAGTGCTAGGTTGGACAGGGAAGCTTTCTTT	CSARLDREAFF	TRBJ1-1	TRBD1	-	TRBV20-1